Presented here are 8 T cell receptor beta chains from one specimen sequenced in a study of shared clonotypes between healthy human individuals. Assay: immunoSEQ multiplex PCR; the TCRdb copy retains only in-frame clones and omits some. The repertoire consists of approximately 980,000 clones, with 76% occurring once and the leading ten covering about 1.5%. The material sequenced was memory CD4+ T cells sorted from blood. The sample's subset: CD45RA-negative fraction. All receptors derive from a man aged 18-30 years in good health.

V is TRBV29-1 and J is TRBJ2-5; D remains ambiguous. The V end was cut by 4 bases, the J end by 13 bases, with 13 bases between. Germline V lookup: CDR1 SQVTM, CDR2 ANQGSEA. The CDR3 runs 10 residues. In nucleotides, the CDR3 is TGCAGCGTTGTATCGCCTCCTACGTACTTC. Its protein is CSVVSPPTYF.

The chain couples TRBV6-6 to TRBJ1-1; D gene uncertain. V was cut by 1 base and J by 11 bases, with 8 bases left in between. Germline loops: CDR1 MNHNY, CDR2 SVGAGI (reference sequence). The CDR3 length is 11 residues. Written as DNA, the CDR3 is TGTGCCAGCAGTTACTTAAATAAGGCTTTCTTT. It yields the protein CASSYLNKAFF.

In this sample, this clone turned up a few times. The chain employs TRBV29-1 and TRBJ1-1, with 8 positions matching TRBD1. CDR1 and CDR2 from the germline V gene are SQVTM and ANQGSEA. V trimming: 4 bases; J trimming: 1 base; junction bases outside the gene matches: 2. There are 13 residues in the CDR3. CDR3 region: CSVVGQGNTEAFF. The CDR3 bases are TGCAGCGTTGTAGGACAGGGGAACACTGAAGCTTTCTTT.

This sequence joins TRBV6-1 and TRBJ2-5; D ambiguous. Germline CDR1 is MNHNS and CDR2 is SASEGT. V was shortened by 0 bases and J by 5 bases, with 13 bases between the two germline ends. The CDR3 runs to 15 residues. The CDR3 DNA reads as TGTGCCAGCAGTGAAGCGTTAGGTAGCTCGGAGACCCAGTACTTC. Protein product: CASSEALGSSETQYF.

This chain connects TRBV7-2 to TRBJ2-7; D remains ambiguous. V dropped 7 bases and J dropped 5 bases, with 18 bases sitting between them. Germline CDR1 reads SGHTA; CDR2 reads FQGNSA. The CDR3 is 14 amino acids. The CDR3 loop reads CASTQRYGSDEQYF. The DNA for the CDR3 is TGTGCCAGCACCCAACGGTACGGGTCGGACGAGCAGTACTTC. The full variable domain, rest sourced from reference TRBV7-2 and TRBJ2-7, is GAGVSQSPSNKVTEKGKDVELRCDPISGHTALYWYRQSLGQGLEFLIYFQGNSAPDKSGLPSDRFSAERTGGSVSTLTIQRTQQEDSAVYLCASTQRYGSDEQYFGPGTRLTVT.

The chain couples TRBV7-2 to TRBJ2-7; 9 bases fit TRBD1. The CDR3 contains 13 residues. V lost 3 bases and J lost 9; bases outside the gene matches: 6. In germline, CDR1 is SGHTA, CDR2 FQGNSA. The CDR3 loop is CASSFRDRVLQYF. CDR3 in DNA: TGTGCCAGCAGCTTCCGGGACAGGGTGTTGCAGTACTTC.

To note about this clone: The sample contains more than one DNA sequence encoding this CDR3. The J gene is TRBJ2-7, the V gene TRBV18, with D perhaps matching TRBD1 (6 bases). The CDR3 has 13 residues. The V end lost 3 bases, the J end lost 7 bases, and 13 bases lay between the germline ends. The germline V gene encodes CDR1 KGHSH and CDR2 LQKENI. DNA of the CDR3: TGTGCCAGCTCACCTTCGGACAGTAGGGAGCAGTACTTC. Protein product: CASSPSDSREQYF.

The chain has TRBV30 and TRBJ1-2; D remains ambiguous. Germline V CDR1 and CDR2: GTSNPN, SVGIG (reference sequence). The V and J ends lost 0 bases and 4 bases respectively, with 6 bases between them. This CDR3 has 12 amino acids. CDR3 nucleotide sequence: TGTGCCTGGAGTGTATTCGGCTATGGCTACACCTTC. It codes for CAWSVFGYGYTF.